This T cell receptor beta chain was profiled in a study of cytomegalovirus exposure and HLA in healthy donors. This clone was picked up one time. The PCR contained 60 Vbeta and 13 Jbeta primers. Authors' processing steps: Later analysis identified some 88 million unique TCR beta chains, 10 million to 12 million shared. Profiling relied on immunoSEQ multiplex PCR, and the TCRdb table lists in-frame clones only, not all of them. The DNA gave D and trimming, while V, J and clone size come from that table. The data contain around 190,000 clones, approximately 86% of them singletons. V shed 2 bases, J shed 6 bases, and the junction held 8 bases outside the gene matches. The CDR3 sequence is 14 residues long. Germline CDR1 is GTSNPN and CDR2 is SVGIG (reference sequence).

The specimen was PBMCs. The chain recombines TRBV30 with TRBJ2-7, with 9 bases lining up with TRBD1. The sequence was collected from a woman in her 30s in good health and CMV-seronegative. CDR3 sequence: CAWSTRDRVGEQYF. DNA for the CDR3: TGTGCCTGGAGTACCAGGGACAGGGTGGGCGAGCAGTACTTC.